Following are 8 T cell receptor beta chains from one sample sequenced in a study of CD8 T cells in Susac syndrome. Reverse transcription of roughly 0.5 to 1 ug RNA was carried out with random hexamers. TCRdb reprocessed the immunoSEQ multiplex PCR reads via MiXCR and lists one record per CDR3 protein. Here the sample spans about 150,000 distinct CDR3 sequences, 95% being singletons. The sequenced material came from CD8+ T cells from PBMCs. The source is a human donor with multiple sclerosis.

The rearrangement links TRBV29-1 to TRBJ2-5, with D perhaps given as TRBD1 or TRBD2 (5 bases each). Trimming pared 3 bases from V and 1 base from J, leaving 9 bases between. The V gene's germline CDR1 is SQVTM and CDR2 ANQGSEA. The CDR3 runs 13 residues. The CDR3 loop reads CSVDGATQETQYF. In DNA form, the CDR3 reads TGCAGCGTTGACGGGGCTACCCAAGAGACCCAGTACTTC.

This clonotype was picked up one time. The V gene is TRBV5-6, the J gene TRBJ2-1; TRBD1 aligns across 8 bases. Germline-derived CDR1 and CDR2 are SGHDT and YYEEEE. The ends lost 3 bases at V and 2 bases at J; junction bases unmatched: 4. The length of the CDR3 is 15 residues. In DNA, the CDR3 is TGTGCCAGCAGCTCGCGGACAGGGCCCTACAATGAGCAGTTCTTC. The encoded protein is CASSSRTGPYNEQFF.

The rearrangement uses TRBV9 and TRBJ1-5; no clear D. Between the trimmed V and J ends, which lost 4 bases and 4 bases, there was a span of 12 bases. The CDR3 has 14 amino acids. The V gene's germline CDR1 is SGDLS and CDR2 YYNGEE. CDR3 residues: CASSLEEENQPQHF. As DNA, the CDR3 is TGTGCCAGCAGCCTTGAGGAAGAAAATCAGCCCCAGCATTTT.

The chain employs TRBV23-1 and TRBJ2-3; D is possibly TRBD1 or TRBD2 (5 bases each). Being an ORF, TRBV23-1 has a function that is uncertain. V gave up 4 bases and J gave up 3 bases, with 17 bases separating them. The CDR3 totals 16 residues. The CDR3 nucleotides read TGCGCCAGCAGTCTCCGTACGGGACCTCTTACAGATACGCAGTATTTT. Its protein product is CASSLRTGPLTDTQYF.

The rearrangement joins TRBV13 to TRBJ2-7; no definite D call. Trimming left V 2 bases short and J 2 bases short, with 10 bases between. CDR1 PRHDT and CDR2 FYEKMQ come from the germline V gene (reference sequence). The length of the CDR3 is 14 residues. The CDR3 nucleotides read TGTGCCAGCAGCTTAAAGTACCAGACCTACGAGCAGTACTTC. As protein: CASSLKYQTYEQYF.

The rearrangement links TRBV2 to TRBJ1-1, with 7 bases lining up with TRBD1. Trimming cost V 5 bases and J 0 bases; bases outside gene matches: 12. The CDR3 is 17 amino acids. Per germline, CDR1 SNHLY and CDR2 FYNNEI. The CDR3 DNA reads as TGTGCCAGCAGTTACTACAGACAGGGAAGGGTGAACACTGAAGCTTTCTTT. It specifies CASSYYRQGRVNTEAFF.

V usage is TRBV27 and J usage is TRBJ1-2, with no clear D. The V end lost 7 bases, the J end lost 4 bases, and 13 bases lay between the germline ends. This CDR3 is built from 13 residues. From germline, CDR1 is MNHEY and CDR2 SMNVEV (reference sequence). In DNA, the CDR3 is TGTGCCAGCACTCTGGGAGCCGGCTATGGCTACACCTTC. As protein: CASTLGAGYGYTF.

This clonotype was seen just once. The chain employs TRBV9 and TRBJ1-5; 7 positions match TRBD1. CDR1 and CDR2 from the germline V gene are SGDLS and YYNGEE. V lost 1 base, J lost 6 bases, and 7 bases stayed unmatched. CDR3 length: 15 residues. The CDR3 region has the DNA TGTGCCAGCAGCGTAACAGGGGCAACCGGTCAGCCCCAGCATTTT. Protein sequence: CASSVTGATGQPQHF.